This T cell receptor (beta chain) originates from a study of regulatory T cells in long-lasting Graves disease. The V end was cut by 2 bases, the J end by 1 base, with 11 bases between. Looked up from germline, CDR1 is SGHTA and CDR2 is FQGNSA. The CDR3 spans 15 residues. In building TCR beta libraries, iRepertoire HTBI primers were used together with Arm-PCR of CDR3 regions. TCRdb reanalysed the multiplex PCR reads using MiXCR and keeps one entry per CDR3 protein. The sample carries roughly 450,000 distinct CDR3 sequences, about a fifth recorded once. Study-wide points: Among persistent patients, a larger number of public clonotypes were shared (about 3,000) than among newly diagnosed patients (just over 950). Persistent Graves' patients showed reduced TCR diversity versus newly diagnosed patients.

With regard to this clonotype: No antigen is known for it.

The time point is: persistent/refractory GD, antithyroid drugs over 5 years with positive TRAb. Construction of the TCR library relied on RNA isolated from PBMCs. This sequence was found in a female donor with Graves disease. The V and J genes are TRBV7-2 and TRBJ1-1; the D gene is possibly TRBD1 (5 bases). Here the sequenced sample was peripheral blood mononuclear cells (PBMCs), taken when the disease was refractory, from a patient treated with antithyroid drugs. The CDR3 is CASSLFRDSNTEAFF. For the CDR3, the DNA is TGTGCCAGCAGCTTATTCCGGGACTCGAACACTGAAGCTTTCTTT.